A selection of T cell receptor beta chains follows, all from one sample in a study of blood T cell repertoires in COVID-19. Profiled with immunoSEQ multiplex PCR; TCRdb holds only in-frame clones, not every one. The table has 150,000 to 200,000 clones, 86% seen once; the top ten hold almost 1%. The sequenced material came from peripheral blood. All receptors come from a man aged 18 to 35 with acute or convalescent COVID-19. Each CDR3 is given with its conserved first and last residue. A D gene is named only where the DNA matches it firmly. Clone size appears in some rows only: once, few, many, or a class for an expanded clone.

J gene: TRBJ2-6
V gene: TRBV30
D gene: -
CDR3 length: 13
clone size: -
CDR3 DNA: TGTGCCTGGAGGGCCTCTGGGGCCAACGTCCTGACTTTC
CDR3 protein: CAWRASGANVLTF

J gene: TRBJ2-3
V gene: TRBV5-1
D gene: -
CDR3 length: 17
clone size: -
CDR3 DNA: TGCGCCAGCAGCGTTGACAGTAGGTTAATTGCCACAGATACGCAGTATTTT
CDR3 protein: CASSVDSRLIATDTQYF

J gene: TRBJ2-1
V gene: TRBV2
D gene: TRBD2
CDR3 length: 15
clone size: once
CDR3 DNA: TGTGCCAGCACAAAGCTCGGACTAGCGGGCGATGAGCAGTTCTTC
CDR3 protein: CASTKLGLAGDEQFF

J gene: TRBJ1-1
V gene: TRBV5-1
D gene: TRBD1
CDR3 length: 16
clone size: -
CDR3 DNA: TGCGCCAGCACCCGGGGACAGCGACACATGAACACTGAAGCTTTCTTT
CDR3 protein: CASTRGQRHMNTEAFF

J gene: TRBJ2-4
V gene: TRBV11-2
D gene: TRBD1
CDR3 length: 16
clone size: -
CDR3 DNA: TGTGCCAGCAGCTTATCCCAGGACAGGGTCCAAAACATTCAGTACTTC
CDR3 protein: CASSLSQDRVQNIQYF

J gene: TRBJ1-2
V gene: TRBV28
D gene: -
CDR3 length: 13
clone size: -
CDR3 DNA: TGTGCCAGCAGTTTGGTACAGGACTATGGCTACACCTTC
CDR3 protein: CASSLVQDYGYTF

J gene: TRBJ2-1
V gene: TRBV5-1
D gene: TRBD2
CDR3 length: 16
clone size: -
CDR3 DNA: TGCGCCAGCAGCCCCAATAGCGGGGGCCTATACAATGAGCAGTTCTTC
CDR3 protein: CASSPNSGGLYNEQFF

J gene: TRBJ2-5
V gene: TRBV7-9
D gene: -
CDR3 length: 12
clone size: -
CDR3 DNA: TGTGCCAGCACAGCCCGGGGAGAGACCCAGTACTTC
CDR3 protein: CASTARGETQYF

J gene: TRBJ2-5
V gene: TRBV18
D gene: -
CDR3 length: 13
clone size: -
CDR3 DNA: TGTGCCAGCTCACCAAAACAGCAAGAGACCCAGTACTTC
CDR3 protein: CASSPKQQETQYF

J gene: TRBJ2-1
V gene: TRBV5-5
D gene: TRBD1
CDR3 length: 15
clone size: -
CDR3 DNA: TGTGCCAGCAGCTGGACAGGGAGCTCCTACAATGAGCAGTTCTTC
CDR3 protein: CASSWTGSSYNEQFF

J gene: TRBJ1-4
V gene: TRBV7-9
D gene: -
CDR3 length: 15
clone size: -
CDR3 DNA: TGTGCCAGCAGCTTAGATAGGGGTTTTAGTGAAAAACTGTTTTTT
CDR3 protein: CASSLDRGFSEKLFF

J gene: TRBJ2-5
V gene: TRBV30
D gene: TRBD2
CDR3 length: 14
clone size: -
CDR3 DNA: TGTGCCTTCATGACTAGCGGGGGGGCCGAGACCCAGTACTTC
CDR3 protein: CAFMTSGGAETQYF

J gene: TRBJ2-5
V gene: TRBV2
D gene: TRBD1
CDR3 length: 15
clone size: -
CDR3 DNA: TGTGCCAGCAGCGACCCGGGACAGAACCAAGAGACCCAGTACTTC
CDR3 protein: CASSDPGQNQETQYF

J gene: TRBJ1-1
V gene: TRBV7-9
D gene: TRBD1
CDR3 length: 14
clone size: -
CDR3 DNA: TGTGCCAGCACCTTACAGGGGGCGACGACTGAAGCTTTCTTT
CDR3 protein: CASTLQGATTEAFF

J gene: TRBJ2-1
V gene: TRBV24-1
D gene: -
CDR3 length: 12
clone size: -
CDR3 DNA: TGTGCCACCAGTTGGCCCGGAGGAGAGCAGTTCTTC
CDR3 protein: CATSWPGGEQFF

J gene: TRBJ2-2
V gene: TRBV18
D gene: TRBD1
CDR3 length: 18
clone size: once
CDR3 DNA: TGTGCCAGCTCACTCGAAGGGACAGGGGGCTTGAACACCGGGGAGCTGTTTTTT
CDR3 protein: CASSLEGTGGLNTGELFF

J gene: TRBJ1-2
V gene: TRBV2
D gene: -
CDR3 length: 12
clone size: -
CDR3 DNA: TGTGCCAGCAGGATACAGGGATTTGGCTACACCTTC
CDR3 protein: CASRIQGFGYTF

J gene: TRBJ2-5
V gene: TRBV11-3
D gene: -
CDR3 length: 12
clone size: -
CDR3 DNA: TGTGCCAGCAGTCTAGGTTCCGAGACCCAGTACTTC
CDR3 protein: CASSLGSETQYF

J gene: TRBJ2-5
V gene: TRBV19
D gene: TRBD1
CDR3 length: 15
clone size: -
CDR3 DNA: TGTGCCAGTAGTACCAGACAGGGAGTAAGGGAGACCCAGTACTTC
CDR3 protein: CASSTRQGVRETQYF

J gene: TRBJ1-5
V gene: TRBV12-3/TRBV12-4
D gene: -
CDR3 length: 12
clone size: -
CDR3 DNA: TGTGCCAGCAGTTTCGGGAGTCAGCCCCAGCATTTT
CDR3 protein: CASSFGSQPQHF

J gene: TRBJ1-6
V gene: TRBV12-5
D gene: -
CDR3 length: 13
clone size: -
CDR3 DNA: TGTGCTAGTGGCCTACGGACAGATTCACCCCTCCACTTT
CDR3 protein: CASGLRTDSPLHF

J gene: TRBJ2-1
V gene: TRBV30
D gene: TRBD2
CDR3 length: 15
clone size: -
CDR3 DNA: TGTGCCTGGAGTGATAGTCTAGCGGGGAAGAATGAGCAGTTCTTC
CDR3 protein: CAWSDSLAGKNEQFF

J gene: TRBJ1-4
V gene: TRBV4-1
D gene: -
CDR3 length: 13
clone size: -
CDR3 DNA: TGCGCCAGCAGCCAGCAGGGTGGTGAAAAACTGTTTTTT
CDR3 protein: CASSQQGGEKLFF

J gene: TRBJ1-4
V gene: TRBV30
D gene: TRBD1
CDR3 length: 16
clone size: -
CDR3 DNA: TGTGCCTGGAGTCCCGACAGGGTGAGGACTAATGAAAAACTGTTTTTT
CDR3 protein: CAWSPDRVRTNEKLFF

J gene: TRBJ2-2
V gene: TRBV12-3/TRBV12-4
D gene: -
CDR3 length: 13
clone size: few
CDR3 DNA: TGTGCCAGCAGCGAGGGGGGGACCGGGGAGCTGTTTTTT
CDR3 protein: CASSEGGTGELFF

J gene: TRBJ1-6
V gene: TRBV28
D gene: -
CDR3 length: 16
clone size: -
CDR3 DNA: TGTGCCAGCAGTTTAGCAGGGGCACATTATAATTCACCCCTCCACTTT
CDR3 protein: CASSLAGAHYNSPLHF

J gene: TRBJ1-6
V gene: TRBV19
D gene: -
CDR3 length: 14
clone size: -
CDR3 DNA: TGTGCCAGTACCGAGGGGGAATATAATTCACCCCTCCACTTT
CDR3 protein: CASTEGEYNSPLHF

J gene: TRBJ2-3
V gene: TRBV7-9
D gene: -
CDR3 length: 14
clone size: -
CDR3 DNA: TGTGCCAGCAGCTTAACAGCCGGAACAGATACGCAGTATTTT
CDR3 protein: CASSLTAGTDTQYF

J gene: TRBJ2-1
V gene: TRBV27
D gene: TRBD2
CDR3 length: 17
clone size: -
CDR3 DNA: TGTGCCAGCAGTTTAAGGGGACTAGCCGGGGCCTACAATGAGCAGTTCTTC
CDR3 protein: CASSLRGLAGAYNEQFF

J gene: TRBJ1-5
V gene: TRBV5-5
D gene: -
CDR3 length: 14
clone size: -
CDR3 DNA: TGTGCCAGCAGCTTGAGGATAGGGGATCAGCCCCAGCATTTT
CDR3 protein: CASSLRIGDQPQHF

J gene: TRBJ1-5
V gene: TRBV6-2/TRBV6-3
D gene: -
CDR3 length: 16
clone size: -
CDR3 DNA: TGTGCCAGCAGCGTAGAAGTACAGGGTGGCAATCAGCCCCAGCATTTT
CDR3 protein: CASSVEVQGGNQPQHF

J gene: TRBJ2-7
V gene: TRBV29-1
D gene: TRBD2
CDR3 length: 14
clone size: -
CDR3 DNA: TGCAGCGTTAGCGGGGGTGCCCAACTTCGGGAGCAGTACTTC
CDR3 protein: CSVSGGAQLREQYF

J gene: TRBJ1-6
V gene: TRBV5-6
D gene: TRBD1
CDR3 length: 15
clone size: few
CDR3 DNA: TGTGCCAGCAGCTTTCAGGCGACAGGGGTTTCACCCCTCCACTTT
CDR3 protein: CASSFQATGVSPLHF

J gene: TRBJ2-1
V gene: TRBV2
D gene: -
CDR3 length: 11
clone size: -
CDR3 DNA: TGTGCCAGTGACGGGGGGCCTGAGCAGTTCTTC
CDR3 protein: CASDGGPEQFF

J gene: TRBJ1-6
V gene: TRBV27
D gene: -
CDR3 length: 13
clone size: -
CDR3 DNA: TGTGCCAGCACCCCCGGGACACTGGCACCCCTCCACTTT
CDR3 protein: CASTPGTLAPLHF

J gene: TRBJ1-6
V gene: TRBV28
D gene: TRBD1
CDR3 length: 14
clone size: -
CDR3 DNA: TGTGCCAGCAGTAGGGACAGGGGCCTTTCACCCCTCCACTTT
CDR3 protein: CASSRDRGLSPLHF

J gene: TRBJ2-2
V gene: TRBV5-4
D gene: TRBD2
CDR3 length: 16
clone size: once
CDR3 DNA: TGTGCCAGCAGCCTCTTCGTAAGCGGGGGTTTCGGGGAGCTGTTTTTT
CDR3 protein: CASSLFVSGGFGELFF

J gene: TRBJ2-3
V gene: TRBV9
D gene: TRBD1
CDR3 length: 16
clone size: once
CDR3 DNA: TGTGCCAGCAGCGTAGCTGACAGGGGGCATGGAGATACGCAGTATTTT
CDR3 protein: CASSVADRGHGDTQYF

J gene: TRBJ1-4
V gene: TRBV6-4
D gene: -
CDR3 length: 19
clone size: -
CDR3 DNA: TGTGCCAGCAGTGATAGGCTCGGGGAGGAAATAGCAACTAATGAAAAACTGTTTTTT
CDR3 protein: CASSDRLGEEIATNEKLFF

J gene: TRBJ1-2
V gene: TRBV30
D gene: -
CDR3 length: 13
clone size: -
CDR3 DNA: TGTGCCTGGAGTGTCGGGGACGGGCGGGACTACACCTTC
CDR3 protein: CAWSVGDGRDYTF

J gene: TRBJ2-1
V gene: TRBV19
D gene: TRBD2
CDR3 length: 15
clone size: -
CDR3 DNA: TGTGCCAGTAGTCCCGTAGCGGGACTCTACAATGAGCAGTTCTTC
CDR3 protein: CASSPVAGLYNEQFF

J gene: TRBJ1-2
V gene: TRBV5-1
D gene: -
CDR3 length: 13
clone size: -
CDR3 DNA: TGCGCCAGCAGCCCGGACAGTAACTATGGCTACACCTTC
CDR3 protein: CASSPDSNYGYTF

J gene: TRBJ2-7
V gene: TRBV4-1
D gene: TRBD1
CDR3 length: 13
clone size: -
CDR3 DNA: TGCGCCAGCAGCCCGGGACAGGCCGACGAGCAGTACTTC
CDR3 protein: CASSPGQADEQYF

J gene: TRBJ1-1
V gene: TRBV19
D gene: -
CDR3 length: 13
clone size: -
CDR3 DNA: TGTGCCAGTAGTATACATCAGAACACTGAAGCTTTCTTT
CDR3 protein: CASSIHQNTEAFF

J gene: TRBJ1-5
V gene: TRBV19
D gene: TRBD1
CDR3 length: 18
clone size: -
CDR3 DNA: TGTGCCAGTACGGGGGGCGGACAGGGGATTCGGGGCAATCAGCCCCAGCATTTT
CDR3 protein: CASTGGGQGIRGNQPQHF

J gene: TRBJ2-1
V gene: TRBV7-9
D gene: -
CDR3 length: 17
clone size: few
CDR3 DNA: TGTGCCAGCAGCTCCGGTCCGAGGGGGTTTTCCTACAATGAGCAGTTCTTC
CDR3 protein: CASSSGPRGFSYNEQFF

J gene: TRBJ2-2
V gene: TRBV3-1/TRBV3-2
D gene: -
CDR3 length: 16
clone size: -
CDR3 DNA: TGTGCCAGCAGCCAAGAGAGGCAGGGTGGGGCCGGGGAGCTGTTTTTT
CDR3 protein: CASSQERQGGAGELFF

J gene: TRBJ1-1
V gene: TRBV30
D gene: TRBD1
CDR3 length: 14
clone size: -
CDR3 DNA: TGTGCCTGGAGTGTAGGTCAGGGGGATCCGAGGGCTTTCTTT
CDR3 protein: CAWSVGQGDPRAFF

J gene: TRBJ2-3
V gene: TRBV5-1
D gene: TRBD1
CDR3 length: 15
clone size: few
CDR3 DNA: TGCGCCAGCAGCTTGGGACAGGGGGGCACAGATACGCAGTATTTT
CDR3 protein: CASSLGQGGTDTQYF

J gene: TRBJ2-2
V gene: TRBV5-6
D gene: TRBD1
CDR3 length: 17
clone size: -
CDR3 DNA: TGTGCCAGCAGCCCAACAAAGGACAGGGGTTGGTTCGGGGAGCTGTTTTTT
CDR3 protein: CASSPTKDRGWFGELFF

J gene: TRBJ1-6
V gene: TRBV25-1
D gene: -
CDR3 length: 13
clone size: -
CDR3 DNA: TGTGCCAGCAGAGCCGGACTAAATTCACCCCTCCACTTT
CDR3 protein: CASRAGLNSPLHF

J gene: TRBJ1-1
V gene: TRBV19
D gene: -
CDR3 length: 16
clone size: -
CDR3 DNA: TGTGCCAGTAGTATTGGTCTAGTGCAGGGGAACACTGAAGCTTTCTTT
CDR3 protein: CASSIGLVQGNTEAFF

J gene: TRBJ1-3
V gene: TRBV6-5
D gene: -
CDR3 length: 15
clone size: -
CDR3 DNA: TGTGCCAGCAGTTACTCGACTGGTTCTGGAAACACCATATATTTT
CDR3 protein: CASSYSTGSGNTIYF